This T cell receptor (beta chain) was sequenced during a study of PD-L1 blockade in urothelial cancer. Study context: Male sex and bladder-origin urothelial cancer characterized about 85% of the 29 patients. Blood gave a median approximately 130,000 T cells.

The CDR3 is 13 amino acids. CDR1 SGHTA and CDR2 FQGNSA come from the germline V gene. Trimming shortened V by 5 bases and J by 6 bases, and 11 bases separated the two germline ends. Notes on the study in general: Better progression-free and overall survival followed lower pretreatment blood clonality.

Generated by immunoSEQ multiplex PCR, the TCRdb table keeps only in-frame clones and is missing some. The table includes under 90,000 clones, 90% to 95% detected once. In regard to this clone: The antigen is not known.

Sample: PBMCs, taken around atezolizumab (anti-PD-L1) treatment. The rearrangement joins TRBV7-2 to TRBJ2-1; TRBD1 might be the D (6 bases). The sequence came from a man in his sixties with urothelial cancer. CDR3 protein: CASSRNRVNEQFF. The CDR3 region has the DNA TGTGCCAGCAGCCGCAACAGGGTCAATGAGCAGTTCTTC.